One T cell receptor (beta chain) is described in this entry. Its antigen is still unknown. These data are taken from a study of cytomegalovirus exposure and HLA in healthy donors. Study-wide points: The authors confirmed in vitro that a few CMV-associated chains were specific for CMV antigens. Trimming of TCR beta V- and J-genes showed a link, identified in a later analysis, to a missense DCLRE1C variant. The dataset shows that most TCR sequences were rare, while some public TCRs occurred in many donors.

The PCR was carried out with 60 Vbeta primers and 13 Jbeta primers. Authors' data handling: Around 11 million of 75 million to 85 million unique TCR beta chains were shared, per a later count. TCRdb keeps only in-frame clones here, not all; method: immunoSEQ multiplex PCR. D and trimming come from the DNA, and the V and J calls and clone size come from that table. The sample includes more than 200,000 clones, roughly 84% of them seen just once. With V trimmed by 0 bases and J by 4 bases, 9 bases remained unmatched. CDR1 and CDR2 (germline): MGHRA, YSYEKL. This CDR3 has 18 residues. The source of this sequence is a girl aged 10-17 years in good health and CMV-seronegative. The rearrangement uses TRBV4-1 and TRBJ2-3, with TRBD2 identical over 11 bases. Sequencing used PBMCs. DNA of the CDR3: TGCGCCAGCAGCCAAGATCATAGGACTAGCGGGTTCGCAGATACGCAGTATTTT. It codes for CASSQDHRTSGFADTQYF.